This T cell receptor (beta chain) was profiled in a study of graft-versus-host responses after intestinal transplantation. Study information: Transplant recipients had multivisceral, liver-intestinal, or isolated intestinal grafts.

Study-wide results and limits: Ileal or blood samples showed some GvH clones first, and such clones were also found in recipient marrow.

The CDR3 extends over 15 amino acids. Germline assignment: CDR1 SQVTM and CDR2 ANQGSEA. With V trimmed by 6 bases and J by 5 bases, 11 bases remained unmatched. The sample holds a few counts of this clone. The target antigen is unknown. Sequencing was performed with immunoSEQ multiplex PCR; in TCRdb, only in-frame clones are kept and a portion is missing. The sample shows tens of thousands of clones, over 75% of them seen only once. The source was unstimulated CD8+ T cells sorted from spleen or lymph node cells, collected before intestinal transplant. The chain combines TRBV29-1 with TRBJ2-7, with 12 bases identical to TRBD1. This TCR was sampled from a human donor who received an intestinal transplant. The CDR3 protein is CSVSGDRGRGDEQYF. The CDR3 DNA reads as TGCAGCGTCTCGGGGGACAGGGGGCGCGGGGACGAGCAGTACTTC.